The text below deals with one T cell receptor (beta chain). This record comes from a study of T cell changes during pregnancy in multiple sclerosis. CDR3 length: 14 residues. Trimming took off 3 bases at V and 4 bases at J, with 9 bases between the two ends. CDR1 SGHVS and CDR2 FQNEAQ come from the germline V gene. Sequencing used immunoSEQ multiplex PCR; TCRdb keeps in-frame clones, though not all of them. The table records fewer than 70,000 clones, around 90% of them present only once. This TCR was recovered from a female donor with multiple sclerosis, enrolled in a pregnancy study. The rearrangement uses TRBV7-8 and TRBJ2-2, with D tentatively TRBD1 (5 bases). The specimen was peripheral blood, collected in the third trimester of pregnancy. Here the CDR3 reads CASSLGRITGELFF. The CDR3 DNA reads as TGTGCCAGCAGCTTGGGGCGGATCACCGGGGAGCTGTTTTTT.